A single T cell receptor (beta chain) is shown here with its context. The data are from a study of T cell changes during pregnancy in multiple sclerosis. Here immunoSEQ multiplex PCR was the method, and the copy in TCRdb shows in-frame clones only, minus some. This table holds 45,000 to 65,000 clones, 92% found once. Germline V gene lookup returns CDR1 KGHSH and CDR2 LQKENI. With 1 base removed from V and 6 bases from J, the gap between germline ends came to 10 bases. The CDR3 loop spans 14 amino acids. The clonotype was recovered from a female donor with multiple sclerosis, enrolled in a pregnancy study. Sample: CD4+ T cells from peripheral blood mononuclear cells, taken after pregnancy. The V call is TRBV18, the J call TRBJ2-1; perhaps TRBD2 as D (5 bases). The CDR3 protein is CASSPQLGANEQFF. The CDR3 DNA sequence: TGTGCCAGCTCACCACAACTAGGAGCCAATGAGCAGTTCTTC.